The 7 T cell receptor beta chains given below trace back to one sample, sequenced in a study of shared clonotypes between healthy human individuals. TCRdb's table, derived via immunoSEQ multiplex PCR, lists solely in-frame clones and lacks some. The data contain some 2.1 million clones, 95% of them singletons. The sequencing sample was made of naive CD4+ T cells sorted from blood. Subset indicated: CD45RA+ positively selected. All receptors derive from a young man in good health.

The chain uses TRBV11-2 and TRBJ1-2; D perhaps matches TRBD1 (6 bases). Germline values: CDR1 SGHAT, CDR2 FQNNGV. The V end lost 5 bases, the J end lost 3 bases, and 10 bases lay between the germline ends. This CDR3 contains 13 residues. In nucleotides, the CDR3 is TGTGCCAGCAGCCGGGACACTGACTATGGCTACACCTTC. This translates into CASSRDTDYGYTF.

CDR3 sequence reads: CASGPGQRNTGELFF. The CDR3 nucleotides read TGTGCTAGTGGTCCGGGACAGAGGAACACCGGGGAGCTGTTTTTT. The chain joins TRBV12-5 to TRBJ2-2, with 7 bases fitting TRBD1. CDR1 and CDR2 from the germline V gene are LGHNT and FRNRAP. J gave up 1 base and V 5 bases, and 4 bases lay outside the gene matches. The CDR3 is 15 amino acids.

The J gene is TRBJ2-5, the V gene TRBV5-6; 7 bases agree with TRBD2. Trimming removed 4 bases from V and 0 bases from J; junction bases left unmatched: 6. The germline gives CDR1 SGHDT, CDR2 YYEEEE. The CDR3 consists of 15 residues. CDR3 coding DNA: TGTGCCAGCAGCCTGTCTAGCGGCTACCAAGAGACCCAGTACTTC. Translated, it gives CASSLSSGYQETQYF.

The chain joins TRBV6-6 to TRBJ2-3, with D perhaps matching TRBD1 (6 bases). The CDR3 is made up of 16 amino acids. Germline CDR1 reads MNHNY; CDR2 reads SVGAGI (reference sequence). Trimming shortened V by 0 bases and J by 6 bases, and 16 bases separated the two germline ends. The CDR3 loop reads CASSYSTGSFEDTQYF. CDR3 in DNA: TGTGCCAGCAGTTACTCGACAGGTTCATTCGAGGATACGCAGTATTTT.

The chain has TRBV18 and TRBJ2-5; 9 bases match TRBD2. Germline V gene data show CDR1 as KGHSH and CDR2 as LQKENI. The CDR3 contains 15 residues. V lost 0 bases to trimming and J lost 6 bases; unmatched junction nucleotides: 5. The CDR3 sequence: CASSPPGASGKTQYF. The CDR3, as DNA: TGTGCCAGCTCACCACCGGGTGCTAGCGGGAAGACCCAGTACTTC.

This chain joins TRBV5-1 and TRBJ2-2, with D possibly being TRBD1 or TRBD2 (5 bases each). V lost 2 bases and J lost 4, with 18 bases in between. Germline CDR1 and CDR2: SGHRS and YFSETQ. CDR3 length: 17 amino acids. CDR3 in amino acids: CASSFKTGPTFTGELFF. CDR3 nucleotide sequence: TGCGCCAGCAGCTTCAAAACGGGACCGACCTTCACCGGGGAGCTGTTTTTT. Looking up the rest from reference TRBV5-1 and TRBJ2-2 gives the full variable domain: KAGVTQTPRYLIKTRGQQVTLSCSPISGHRSVSWYQQTPGQGLQFLFEYFSETQRNKGNFPGRFSGRQFSNSRSEMNVSTLELGDSALYLCASSFKTGPTFTGELFFGEGSRLTVL.

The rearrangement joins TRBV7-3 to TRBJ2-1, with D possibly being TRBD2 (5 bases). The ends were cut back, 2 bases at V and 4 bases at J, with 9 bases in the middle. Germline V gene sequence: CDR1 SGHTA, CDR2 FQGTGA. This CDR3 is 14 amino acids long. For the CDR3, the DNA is TGTGCCAGCAGCTTAGCGCCGGGGTACAATGAGCAGTTCTTC. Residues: CASSLAPGYNEQFF.